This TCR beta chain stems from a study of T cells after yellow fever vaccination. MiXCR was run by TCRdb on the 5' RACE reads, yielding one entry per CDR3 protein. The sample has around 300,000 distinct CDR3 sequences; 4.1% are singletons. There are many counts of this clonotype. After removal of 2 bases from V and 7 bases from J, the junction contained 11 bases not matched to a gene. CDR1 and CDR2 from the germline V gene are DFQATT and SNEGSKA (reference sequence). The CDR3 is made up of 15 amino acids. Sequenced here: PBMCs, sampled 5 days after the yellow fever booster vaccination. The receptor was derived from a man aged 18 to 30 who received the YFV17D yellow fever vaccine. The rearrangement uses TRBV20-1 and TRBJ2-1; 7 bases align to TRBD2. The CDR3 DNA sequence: TGCAGTGCTAGATTCTCCTACCGGGGGGTGAATGAGCAGTTCTTC. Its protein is CSARFSYRGVNEQFF.